Listed here are 21 T cell receptor beta chains from one sample, sequenced in a study of CD8 T cells in ankylosing spondylitis. One entry per CDR3 protein, called by TCRdb with MiXCR from the 5' RACE reads. This sample yields around 230,000 distinct CDR3 sequences, of which less than 10% are seen a single time; approximately 7% belongs to the top ten. The material sequenced was blood, either unsorted or a sorted T cell fraction (not recorded which). Receptors were obtained from a male donor with ankylosing spondylitis or in good health (not recorded which).

This clonotype was observed a handful of times. V usage is TRBV27 and J usage is TRBJ1-6, with D unresolved. V lost 3 bases to trimming and J lost 6 bases, with 15 bases between them. The CDR3 totals 16 residues. CDR1 and CDR2 from the germline V gene are MNHEY and SMNVEV (reference sequence). Written as DNA, the CDR3 is TGTGCCAGCAGTTTGAAGGGCCCACCCGGTAATTCACCCCTCCACTTT. Its protein is CASSLKGPPGNSPLHF.

This clonotype appeared a few times. J is TRBJ1-1 and V is TRBV18; perhaps TRBD1 as D (5 bases). V was cut by 3 bases and J by 1 base, with 12 bases left in between. The CDR3 length is 15 residues. The germline V gene encodes CDR1 KGHSH and CDR2 LQKENI. The CDR3 is CASSPGRGANTEAFF. In DNA form, the CDR3 reads TGTGCCAGCTCACCGGGTCGAGGGGCGAACACTGAAGCTTTCTTT.

Concerning this clonotype itself: Being one base from a much bigger clone, this may be a read error. The chain is built from TRBV20-1 and TRBJ2-1, with 7 bases lining up with TRBD2. The CDR3 runs to 14 residues. Germline CDR1 is DFQATT and CDR2 is SNEGSKA (reference sequence). V was clipped by 5 bases and J by 9 bases; unmatched bases: 13. The DNA of the CDR3 is TGCAGTGCTGACGGACTAGTGTCAAGGGGTGAGCAGTTCTTC. The encoded protein is CSADGLVSRGEQFF.

This clonotype has more than one count but fewer than ten. The chain is built from TRBV10-2 and TRBJ2-7; tentatively, D is TRBD1 (6 bases). The ends were cut back, 4 bases at V and 0 bases at J, with 13 bases in the middle. The CDR3 is made up of 15 amino acids. In germline, CDR1 is WSHSY, CDR2 SAAADI. CDR3 loop: CASSVDSPSSYEQYF. The DNA of the CDR3 is TGCGCCAGCAGTGTGGACAGCCCTAGCTCCTACGAGCAGTACTTC.

This clonotype has at least ten counts. This chain joins TRBV11-2 and TRBJ2-7; the D gene could be TRBD1 or TRBD2 (5 bases each). The CDR3 runs to 14 residues. Trimming cost V 4 bases and J 4 bases, with 14 bases left between them. Germline CDR1 reads SGHAT; CDR2 reads FQNNGV. The CDR3 here is CASSSRGYGYEQYF. CDR3 bases: TGTGCCAGCAGCTCGAGGGGATACGGATACGAGCAGTACTTC.

This clonotype was counted ten times or more. The J gene is TRBJ2-3, the V gene TRBV11-3; the D is unclear. This CDR3 is 13 amino acids long. Germline-derived CDR1 and CDR2 are SGHNT and YENEEA. V lost 3 bases and J lost 5, with 9 bases in between. The CDR3 region is CASSFGGRDTQYF. In DNA, the CDR3 is TGTGCCAGCAGCTTCGGTGGTAGAGATACGCAGTATTTT.

The sample holds many counts of this clonotype. The rearrangement joins TRBV7-6 to TRBJ2-5; 11 bases agree with TRBD2. The CDR3 has 16 residues. Germline lookup yields CDR1 SGHVS and CDR2 FNYEAQ. With 3 bases clipped from V and 0 bases from J, the junction kept 3 bases outside the gene matches. CDR3 in amino acids: CASSFGTSGNQETQYF. CDR3 nucleotide sequence: TGTGCCAGCAGCTTTGGGACTAGCGGCAACCAAGAGACCCAGTACTTC.

The V call is TRBV21-1, the J call TRBJ2-1; TRBD2, the D gene given by the table, was not confirmed from the DNA. TRBV21-1 is assigned pseudogene status. The CDR3 length is 15 residues. In nucleotides, the CDR3 is TGTGCCAGACTAGAGCGGGGGAGCTCCTACAATGAGCAGTTCTTC. Encoded protein: CARLERGSSYNEQFF.

This clonotype has at least ten counts. V gene TRBV5-6 combines with J gene TRBJ1-1, with TRBD1 as a possible D gene (5 bases). Trimming cost V 3 bases and J 6 bases, with 15 bases left between them. The germline V gene encodes CDR1 SGHDT and CDR2 YYEEEE. The CDR3 totals 14 residues. The CDR3 DNA reads as TGTGCCAGCAGCTCCCTCCGACAGATTTCTGAAGCTTTCTTT. This encodes CASSSLRQISEAFF.

About this clonotype itself: A single base separates this from a much larger clone, so it may be a read error. The CDR3 does not end in the conserved phenylalanine or tryptophan, so this is likely a read error. CDR3 amino acids: CSVGGQGIYEQYS. The CDR3 coding sequence is TGCAGCGTTGGGGGACAGGGGATCTACGAGCAGTACTCC. The chain couples TRBV29-1 to TRBJ2-7; 10 bases map to TRBD1. There are 13 residues in the CDR3. Trimming took 4 bases from V and 3 from J; bases not matched to a gene: 3. In germline, CDR1 is SQVTM, CDR2 ANQGSEA.

Many counts were recorded for this clonotype. V gene TRBV4-3 combines with J gene TRBJ2-7; the D call may be TRBD1 or TRBD2 (5 bases each). V was trimmed by 3 bases and J by 5 bases, leaving 11 bases between them. Germline CDR1 and CDR2: LGHNA and YSLEER. CDR3 size: 13 residues. The CDR3 DNA sequence: TGCGCCAGCAGCCAGAGAAGAGGGGACGAGCAGTACTTC. Protein product: CASSQRRGDEQYF.

This clonotype was counted many times. The CDR3 sequence is CASSFSGYQPQHF. Here the CDR3 DNA reads TGTGCCAGCAGCTTTTCGGGGTACCAGCCCCAGCATTTT. The chain is built from TRBV5-6 and TRBJ1-5, with D uncertain. The CDR3 is made up of 13 amino acids. V gave up 2 bases and J gave up 7 bases, with 10 bases separating them. CDR1 is SGHDT, CDR2 YYEEEE, per germline.

V gene TRBV18 combines with J gene TRBJ2-6; D is unclear. Germline values: CDR1 KGHSH, CDR2 LQKENI. The CDR3 is made up of 14 amino acids. Trimming took 3 bases from V and 4 from J, leaving 7 bases between them. DNA of the CDR3: TGTGCCAGCTCACCGAAGGAAGGGGCCAACGTCCTGACTTTC. Translation gives CASSPKEGANVLTF.

The genes are TRBV5-2 and TRBJ2-2; the table calls TRBD1, which could not be checked here. TRBV5-2 is a known pseudogene. The length of the CDR3 is 14 residues. CDR3 loop: CAMGPGLLCGELFF. In DNA, the CDR3 is TGTGCCATGGGCCCCGGGCTCCTCTGCGGGGAGCTGTTTTTT.

This clonotype has a count of ten or more. The rearrangement joins TRBV20-1 to TRBJ2-7, with D tentatively TRBD1 (6 bases). The CDR3 sequence is 13 residues long. With 4 bases removed from V and 3 bases from J, the gap between germline ends came to 13 bases. Germline CDR1 DFQATT, CDR2 SNEGSKA (reference sequence). The DNA of the CDR3 is TGCAGTGCTAACCGGGACACTCTCTACGAGCAGTACTTC. Amino acids: CSANRDTLYEQYF.

V and J are TRBV29-1 and TRBJ1-1; D call uncertain. V lost 6 bases to trimming and J lost 3 bases, with 14 bases between them. Germline CDR1 is SQVTM and CDR2 is ANQGSEA. The CDR3 is made up of 13 amino acids. CDR3 amino acids: CSVAMTGDTEAFF. CDR3 in DNA: TGCAGCGTCGCGATGACTGGTGACACTGAAGCTTTCTTT.

The rearrangement uses TRBV20-1 and TRBJ1-1; TRBD1 might be the D (6 bases). The ends were cut back, 4 bases at V and 4 bases at J, with 16 bases in the middle. The CDR3 has 14 residues. In germline, CDR1 is DFQATT, CDR2 SNEGSKA (reference sequence). The CDR3 loop is CSATTSRGVTEAFF. Here the CDR3 DNA reads TGCAGTGCTACCACCAGCAGGGGTGTCACTGAAGCTTTCTTT.

The chain employs TRBV5-1 and TRBJ2-2, with D perhaps TRBD2 (6 bases). The germline CDR1 and CDR2 sequences are SGHRS and YFSETQ. Trimming removed 4 bases from V and 6 bases from J, with 16 bases in between. CDR3 size: 15 residues. In nucleotides, the CDR3 is TGCGCCAGCAGCCGAGGAGGGACTTTTCCCGGGGAGCTGTTTTTT. It encodes CASSRGGTFPGELFF.

This clonotype was observed at least ten times. The chain is built from TRBV12-3 or TRBV12-4 and TRBJ2-7, with D possibly TRBD2 on 6 matching bases. The CDR3 contains 12 residues. V dropped 5 bases and J dropped 9 bases, with 14 bases sitting between them. The CDR3 nucleotides read TGTGCCAGCAGTACCCCTAGCGACTCGCAGTACTTC. Protein product: CASSTPSDSQYF.

This clonotype was detected many times. The chain joins TRBV6-2 or TRBV6-3 to TRBJ1-6, with no clear D. V lost 5 bases and J 2 bases, leaving 1 base between the germline ends. The germline V gene encodes CDR1 MNHEY and CDR2 SVGEGT. This CDR3 comprises 12 residues. The CDR3 nucleotides are TGTGCCAGCAGTCCCTATAATTCACCCCTCCACTTT. Protein: CASSPYNSPLHF.

Here the CDR3 reads CASSLGGRNFGTDTQYF. The CDR3 nucleotides are TGTGCCAGCAGCTTAGGTGGCCGGAATTTCGGCACAGATACGCAGTATTTT. This rearrangement joins TRBV7-9 to TRBJ2-3, with D unresolved. Trimming pared 1 base from V and 1 base from J, leaving 15 bases between. The germline gives CDR1 SEHNR, CDR2 FQNEAQ (reference sequence). This CDR3 is 17 amino acids long.